Shown below are 8 T cell receptor beta chains from a single sample sequenced in a study of T cells after yellow fever vaccination. MiXCR, run by TCRdb on the 5' RACE reads, gives a single entry per CDR3 protein. The data contain 300,000 to 450,000 distinct CDR3 sequences, under 7.5% of them singletons. The sequences come from PBMCs, collected 5 days after the yellow fever booster vaccination. Receptors were obtained from a man aged 30 to 39 who received the YFV17D yellow fever vaccine.

This clonotype came up a few times. J is TRBJ2-1 and V is TRBV11-1; 7 positions agree with TRBD1. J lost 3 bases, V lost 5 bases, and 13 bases had no gene match. Germline values: CDR1 SGHAT, CDR2 FQDESV (reference sequence). CDR3 length: 17 residues. CDR3 sequence reads: CASSLGVGTDYYNEQFF. The CDR3 nucleotides read TGTGCCAGCAGCCTCGGGGTGGGGACAGACTACTACAATGAGCAGTTCTTC.

The chain employs TRBV2 and TRBJ2-2, with D possibly being TRBD1 (6 bases). The CDR3 sequence is 17 residues long. Trimming removed 5 bases at V and 2 bases at J, with 18 bases between. From germline, CDR1 is SNHLY and CDR2 FYNNEI. The CDR3, as DNA: TGTGCCAGCAGTAAAACCAGACAGGTTGGAAACACCGGGGAGCTGTTTTTT. Encoded protein: CASSKTRQVGNTGELFF.

This clonotype was picked up a small number of times. The V call is TRBV5-1, the J call TRBJ2-7; D might be TRBD1 (5 bases). Trimming cost V 2 bases and J 3 bases, with 9 bases left between them. The CDR3 extends over 13 amino acids. Per the germline V gene, CDR1 is SGHRS and CDR2 is YFSETQ. The CDR3 DNA reads TGCGCCAGCAGCTTACTCGACAGCTACGAGCAGTACTTC. This encodes CASSLLDSYEQYF.

This clonotype has only a few counts. The chain carries TRBV29-1 and TRBJ2-3; perhaps TRBD1 as D (6 bases). Trimming removed 5 bases from V and 8 bases from J, with 14 bases in between. This CDR3 comprises 12 residues. Germline V lookup: CDR1 SQVTM, CDR2 ANQGSEA. DNA of the CDR3: TGCAGCGTTCCCGGGACAACGGGTACGCAGTATTTT. Encoded protein: CSVPGTTGTQYF.

There are many counts of this clonotype. The chain is built from TRBV18 and TRBJ2-3, with 10 nucleotides matching TRBD2. The V segment lost 6 bases and the J segment 4 bases; nucleotides outside the gene matches: 4. The germline gives CDR1 KGHSH, CDR2 LQKENI. The CDR3 spans 14 residues. This CDR3 is CASSSSGSPDTQYF. CDR3 DNA: TGTGCCAGCTCCTCTAGCGGGAGCCCAGATACGCAGTATTTT.

This clonotype was detected many times. This chain links TRBV7-2 with TRBJ2-2, with a weak D call TRBD1 (6 bases). The CDR3 has 14 amino acids. Germline CDR1 is SGHTA and CDR2 is FQGNSA. Trimming shortened V by 1 base and J by 5 bases, and 8 bases separated the two germline ends. CDR3 sequence (DNA): TGTGCCAGCAGCTTAGGGACAGAGACCGGGGAGCTGTTTTTT. Translating it yields CASSLGTETGELFF.

The V and J genes are TRBV12-3 or TRBV12-4 and TRBJ2-5, with a weak D call TRBD2 (6 bases). The germline V and J ends were trimmed by 3 bases and 3 bases, with 8 bases remaining between them. This CDR3 is 13 amino acids long. The DNA of the CDR3 is TGTGCCAGCAGTTTCCGGGAGAAAGAGACCCAGTACTTC. The encoded protein is CASSFREKETQYF.

The rearrangement uses TRBV12-3 or TRBV12-4 and TRBJ2-7; D unclear. The V end was cut by 0 bases, the J end by 0 bases, with 15 bases between. The CDR3 is 17 residues long. The CDR3 DNA follows: TGTGCCAGCAGTTTAGCCCAGGCGGTCTCAAACTCCTACGAGCAGTACTTC. The encoded protein is CASSLAQAVSNSYEQYF.